These 29 T cell receptor beta chains originate from one sample sequenced in a study of long-term antiretroviral therapy in people with HIV. Investigators performed immunoSEQ version v3.0 at survey level. Assay used: immunoSEQ multiplex PCR; TCRdb lists only in-frame clones, some missing. The sample consists of about 18,000 clones, about 81% of them appearing once. The input for sequencing was unsorted PBMCs, taken 0.3 years after starting antiretroviral therapy. Receptors originate from a woman in her fifties or sixties with HIV.

This rearrangement joins TRBV29-1 to TRBJ2-7, with 7 bases aligning to TRBD1. Trimming at V came to 4 bases and at J to 3 bases, leaving 9 bases not matched to a gene. Germline V gene sequence: CDR1 SQVTM, CDR2 ANQGSEA. The CDR3 sequence is 14 residues long. CDR3 in DNA: TGCAGCGTTGCGACAGGGAACCTGGGCTACGAGCAGTACTTC. Protein product: CSVATGNLGYEQYF.

This rearrangement joins TRBV2 to TRBJ2-2; 9 bases map to TRBD1. The CDR3 is 15 residues long. Germline V lookup: CDR1 SNHLY, CDR2 FYNNEI. J was trimmed by 3 bases and V by 7 bases; bases with no gene match: 6. The CDR3 DNA reads TGTGCCAGCACGGGACAGGGAATCTACACCGGGGAGCTGTTTTTT. Amino acids: CASTGQGIYTGELFF.

This clone has a handful of counts. The chain carries TRBV4-2 and TRBJ2-1; D gene ambiguous. Deletions cut 0 bases from V and 4 bases from J, with 7 bases between. Germline loops: CDR1 LGHNA, CDR2 YNFKEQ. This CDR3 comprises 14 residues. CDR3 bases: TGTGCCAGCAGCCAAGATAACAGATACAATGAGCAGTTCTTC. This translates into CASSQDNRYNEQFF.

This chain joins TRBV5-8 and TRBJ1-5, with no clear D. Germline loops: CDR1 SGHTS, CDR2 YDEGEE. CDR3 size: 15 residues. The V and J ends lost 2 bases and 2 bases respectively, with 11 bases between them. CDR3 protein: CASSFRKVGNQPQHF. The CDR3 nucleotides read TGTGCCAGCAGCTTTAGGAAGGTCGGCAATCAGCCCCAGCATTTT.

The J gene is TRBJ2-6, the V gene TRBV19; possibly TRBD1 for D (5 bases). V lost 5 bases and J 0 bases, leaving 14 bases between the germline ends. CDR1 LNHDA and CDR2 SQIVND come from the germline V gene (reference sequence). The CDR3 extends over 17 amino acids. The CDR3 here is CASSGAAVYSGANVLTF. The CDR3 DNA reads TGTGCCAGTAGTGGGGCCGCCGTGTACTCTGGGGCCAACGTCCTGACTTTC. The full variable domain, in which reference TRBV19 and TRBJ2-6 provide the parts outside the CDR3, is DGGITQSPKYLFRKEGQNVTLSCEQNLNHDAMYWYRQDPGQGLRLIYYSQIVNDFQKGDIAEGYSVSREKKESFPLTVTSAQKNPTAFYLCASSGAAVYSGANVLTFGAGSRLTVL.

The chain recombines TRBV30 with TRBJ2-3; 9 bases are shared with TRBD2. The CDR3 loop spans 17 amino acids. The ends lost 4 bases at V and 2 bases at J; junction bases unmatched: 13. Germline V lookup: CDR1 GTSNPN, CDR2 SVGIG (reference sequence). CDR3 loop: CAWTLKRASGNTDTQYF. The CDR3 nucleotides read TGTGCCTGGACACTAAAGAGGGCTAGCGGGAACACAGATACGCAGTATTTT.

A single count supports this clone. The V call is TRBV25-1, the J call TRBJ1-2; D is unclear. The germline V gene has CDR1 MGHDK and CDR2 SYGVNS. Trimming shortened V by 4 bases and J by 8 bases, and 11 bases separated the two germline ends. The length of the CDR3 is 12 residues. The CDR3 region is CASSAGLGGYTF. The CDR3 coding sequence is TGTGCCAGCAGTGCGGGCTTAGGAGGCTACACCTTC.

This chain joins TRBV9 and TRBJ1-2, with 8 positions matching TRBD1. Germline-derived CDR1 and CDR2 are SGDLS and YYNGEE. The CDR3 has 16 amino acids. After removal of 2 bases from V and 5 bases from J, the junction contained 11 bases not matched to a gene. The CDR3 nucleotides read TGTGCCAGCAGCGTCGATCTCGGGACAGGTTTTTATGGCTACACCTTC. Protein: CASSVDLGTGFYGYTF.

With regard to this clone: Mismatch with germline at one junction end may stem from a read error. The rearrangement uses TRBV20-1 and TRBJ1-1, with D unclear. The germline CDR1 and CDR2 sequences are DFQATT and SNEGSKA (reference sequence). CDR3 size: 11 residues. The chain's CDR3 is CSASVYTEAFF. CDR3 nucleotide sequence: TGCAGTGCTAGTGTTTACACGGAAGCTTTCTTT.

This chain uses TRBV6-5 with TRBJ1-1; 9 nucleotides align to TRBD1. V lost 6 bases to trimming and J lost 6 bases; unmatched junction nucleotides: 8. This CDR3 comprises 14 residues. Germline V gene sequence: CDR1 MNHEY, CDR2 SVGAGI. This CDR3 reads CASSLNRGRAEAFF. CDR3 DNA sequence: TGTGCCAGCAGCCTCAACAGGGGGCGGGCTGAAGCTTTCTTT.

J is TRBJ2-4 and V is TRBV4-1, with 8 bases fitting TRBD1. This CDR3 region has 17 residues. Germline CDR1 MGHRA, CDR2 YSYEKL. J was trimmed by 7 bases and V by 1 base; bases with no gene match: 12. For the CDR3, the DNA is TGCGCCAGCAGCCAAGCCAGGCTACAGGGGGTGGAGAACATTCAGTACTTC. Residues: CASSQARLQGVENIQYF.

The V and J genes are TRBV5-1 and TRBJ2-5; 10 bases align to TRBD2. The CDR3 runs 15 residues. V shed 3 bases and J 4 bases; nucleotides not matched to a gene: 6. CDR1 is SGHRS and CDR2 is YFSETQ in the germline V gene. This CDR3 reads CASSYSGGALETQYF. The CDR3 DNA reads TGCGCCAGCAGCTACAGCGGGGGGGCTTTAGAGACCCAGTACTTC.

The chain couples TRBV12-5 to TRBJ1-1, with no clear D. The V gene lost 0 bases and the J gene lost 2 bases, with 4 bases spanning the gap. This CDR3 region has 13 residues. The germline V gene encodes CDR1 LGHNT and CDR2 FRNRAP. The DNA for the CDR3 is TGTGCTAGTGGTTTGGTACAAAACACTGAAGCTTTCTTT. It encodes CASGLVQNTEAFF.

The chain combines TRBV7-6 with TRBJ1-4; 8 positions match TRBD1. V was pared by 1 base and J by 6 bases, with 4 bases of the junction left unmatched. Germline V lookup: CDR1 SGHVS, CDR2 FNYEAQ. The CDR3 is 15 amino acids. CDR3 sequence: CASSLDATGDEKLFF. The CDR3 region has the DNA TGTGCCAGCAGCTTAGACGCGACAGGGGATGAAAAACTGTTTTTT.

This chain joins TRBV7-9 and TRBJ2-7, with D possibly being TRBD1 (6 bases). Germline V gene sequence: CDR1 SEHNR, CDR2 FQNEAQ (reference sequence). V lost 4 bases and J lost 2, with 12 bases in between. The CDR3 runs to 14 residues. The CDR3 DNA follows: TGTGCCAGCAGCTCAGGGCAGGGGCCCTACGAGCAGTACGTC. Its translation is CASSSGQGPYEQYV.

The chain uses TRBV5-1 and TRBJ2-2; 7 bases map to TRBD1. CDR1 and CDR2 (germline): SGHRS, YFSETQ. CDR3 length equals 15 residues. The junction had 4 bases not matched to a gene; V was cut back by 4 bases and J by 1 base. CDR3 nucleotide sequence: TGCGCCAGCAGCGGTAGACAGGGGAACACCGGGGAGCTGTTTTTT. Translation gives CASSGRQGNTGELFF.

In its sample, this clone was seen a few times. The chain has TRBV4-2 and TRBJ1-1; D not certain. V lost 3 bases to trimming and J lost 1 base, with 9 bases between them. Germline lookup yields CDR1 LGHNA and CDR2 YNFKEQ. This CDR3 comprises 14 residues. The CDR3 protein is CASSQTDKNTEAFF. The CDR3 region has the DNA TGTGCCAGCAGCCAGACCGACAAGAACACTGAAGCTTTCTTT.

This chain joins TRBV12-5 and TRBJ1-4; D remains unclear. This CDR3 is 12 amino acids long. Germline loops: CDR1 LGHNT, CDR2 FRNRAP. Trimming left V 6 bases short and J 6 bases short, with 8 bases between. In nucleotides, the CDR3 is TGTGCTAGTGGCTCACAAGATGAAAAACTGTTTTTT. As protein: CASGSQDEKLFF.

V usage is TRBV5-1 and J usage is TRBJ2-5, with a weak D call TRBD2 (6 bases). The V and J ends lost 7 bases and 7 bases respectively, with 23 bases between them. This CDR3 is 15 amino acids long. CDR1 and CDR2 from the germline V gene are SGHRS and YFSETQ. In DNA form, the CDR3 reads TGCGCCAGCGCATACGGCGGGGCGGGTGTAGGGACCCAGTACTTC. Translating it yields CASAYGGAGVGTQYF.

This chain connects TRBV5-6 to TRBJ2-5; 10 bases line up with TRBD2. Germline loops: CDR1 SGHDT, CDR2 YYEEEE. The junction had 7 bases not matched to a gene; V was cut back by 1 base and J by 4 bases. The CDR3 runs to 16 residues. The CDR3 region has the DNA TGTGCCAGCAGCTTGCGAGGGACTAGCGCCGGAGAGACCCAGTACTTC. Encoded protein: CASSLRGTSAGETQYF.

CDR3 sequence reads: CASSLDSNSPLHF. The CDR3 DNA is TGTGCCAGCAGCTTGGACAGTAATTCACCCCTCCACTTT. V and J are TRBV5-4 and TRBJ1-6; D remains ambiguous. The CDR3 consists of 13 residues. V was trimmed by 0 bases and J by 6 bases, leaving 4 bases between them. In germline, CDR1 is SGHNT, CDR2 YYREEE (reference sequence).

The chain links TRBV10-3 to TRBJ2-3, with TRBD2 matching over 8 bases. This CDR3 is built from 16 residues. Per germline, CDR1 ENHRY and CDR2 SYGVKD. V lost 4 bases, J lost 5 bases, and 11 bases stayed unmatched. Written as DNA, the CDR3 is TGTGCCATCAGTGCACGGACTAGCAAGGGGGGAGATACGCAGTATTTT. It yields the protein CAISARTSKGGDTQYF.

This clone was found a few times. The J gene is TRBJ1-5, the V gene TRBV10-3; no firm D call. This CDR3 region has 14 residues. V gave up 2 bases and J gave up 3 bases, with 8 bases separating them. Germline V gene data show CDR1 as ENHRY and CDR2 as SYGVKD. The CDR3 coding sequence is TGTGCCATCAGTGAGCGAACAGTCAATCAGCCCCAGCATTTT. Translation gives CAISERTVNQPQHF.

This clone has just one count. DNA for the CDR3: TGTGCCTGGAGTGTACAGGGGGGGAGCTACACCTTC. Amino acid sequence: CAWSVQGGSYTF. V usage is TRBV30 and J usage is TRBJ1-2; 8 bases line up with TRBD1. The trim removed 0 bases at V and 9 bases at J, leaving 3 bases unmatched. This CDR3 has 12 residues. The V gene's germline CDR1 is GTSNPN and CDR2 SVGIG (reference sequence).

The genes are TRBV2 and TRBJ1-6, with TRBD1 identical over 10 bases. V lost 4 bases, J lost 6 bases, and 21 bases stayed unmatched. This CDR3 comprises 21 residues. Germline values: CDR1 SNHLY, CDR2 FYNNEI. For the CDR3, the DNA is TGTGCCAGCAGTGGACCCCGCAACCGGGACAGGGGATTTAGGGGTAATTCACCCCTCCACTTT. Amino acids: CASSGPRNRDRGFRGNSPLHF.

The CDR3 loop is CASSPGTGYSPLHF. As DNA, the CDR3 is TGTGCCAGCAGTCCCGGGACCGGTTATTCACCCCTCCACTTT. V and J are TRBV27 and TRBJ1-6; weak D call: TRBD1 (5 bases). The CDR3 spans 14 residues. Trimming left V 5 bases short and J 8 bases short, with 13 bases between. Germline loops: CDR1 MNHEY, CDR2 SMNVEV (reference sequence).

This chain joins TRBV5-1 and TRBJ2-3; 8 bases agree with TRBD2. Per germline, CDR1 SGHRS and CDR2 YFSETQ. This CDR3 region has 15 residues. The V and J ends lost 4 bases and 2 bases, in that order; junction bases with no gene match: 6. CDR3 in DNA: TGCGCCAGCAGCGTACCGGGACTAGACACAGATACGCAGTATTTT. This gives the protein CASSVPGLDTDTQYF.

The chain has TRBV5-1 and TRBJ2-5; D may be TRBD2 (5 bases). Germline V gene data show CDR1 as SGHRS and CDR2 as YFSETQ. The V end was cut by 1 base, the J end by 2 bases, with 12 bases between. CDR3 length: 15 residues. For the CDR3, the DNA is TGCGCCAGCAGCTTGTTACCCGGGGAACAAGAGACCCAGTACTTC. The encoded protein is CASSLLPGEQETQYF.

The CDR3 DNA sequence: TGTGCCAGCAGAAGGGACTTCTACGAGCAGTACGTC. Protein product: CASRRDFYEQYV. This chain links TRBV6-1 with TRBJ2-7; a possible D gene is TRBD2 (6 bases). The V gene lost 6 bases and the J gene lost 3 bases, with 9 bases spanning the gap. The CDR3 has 12 residues. Germline assignment: CDR1 MNHNS and CDR2 SASEGT.